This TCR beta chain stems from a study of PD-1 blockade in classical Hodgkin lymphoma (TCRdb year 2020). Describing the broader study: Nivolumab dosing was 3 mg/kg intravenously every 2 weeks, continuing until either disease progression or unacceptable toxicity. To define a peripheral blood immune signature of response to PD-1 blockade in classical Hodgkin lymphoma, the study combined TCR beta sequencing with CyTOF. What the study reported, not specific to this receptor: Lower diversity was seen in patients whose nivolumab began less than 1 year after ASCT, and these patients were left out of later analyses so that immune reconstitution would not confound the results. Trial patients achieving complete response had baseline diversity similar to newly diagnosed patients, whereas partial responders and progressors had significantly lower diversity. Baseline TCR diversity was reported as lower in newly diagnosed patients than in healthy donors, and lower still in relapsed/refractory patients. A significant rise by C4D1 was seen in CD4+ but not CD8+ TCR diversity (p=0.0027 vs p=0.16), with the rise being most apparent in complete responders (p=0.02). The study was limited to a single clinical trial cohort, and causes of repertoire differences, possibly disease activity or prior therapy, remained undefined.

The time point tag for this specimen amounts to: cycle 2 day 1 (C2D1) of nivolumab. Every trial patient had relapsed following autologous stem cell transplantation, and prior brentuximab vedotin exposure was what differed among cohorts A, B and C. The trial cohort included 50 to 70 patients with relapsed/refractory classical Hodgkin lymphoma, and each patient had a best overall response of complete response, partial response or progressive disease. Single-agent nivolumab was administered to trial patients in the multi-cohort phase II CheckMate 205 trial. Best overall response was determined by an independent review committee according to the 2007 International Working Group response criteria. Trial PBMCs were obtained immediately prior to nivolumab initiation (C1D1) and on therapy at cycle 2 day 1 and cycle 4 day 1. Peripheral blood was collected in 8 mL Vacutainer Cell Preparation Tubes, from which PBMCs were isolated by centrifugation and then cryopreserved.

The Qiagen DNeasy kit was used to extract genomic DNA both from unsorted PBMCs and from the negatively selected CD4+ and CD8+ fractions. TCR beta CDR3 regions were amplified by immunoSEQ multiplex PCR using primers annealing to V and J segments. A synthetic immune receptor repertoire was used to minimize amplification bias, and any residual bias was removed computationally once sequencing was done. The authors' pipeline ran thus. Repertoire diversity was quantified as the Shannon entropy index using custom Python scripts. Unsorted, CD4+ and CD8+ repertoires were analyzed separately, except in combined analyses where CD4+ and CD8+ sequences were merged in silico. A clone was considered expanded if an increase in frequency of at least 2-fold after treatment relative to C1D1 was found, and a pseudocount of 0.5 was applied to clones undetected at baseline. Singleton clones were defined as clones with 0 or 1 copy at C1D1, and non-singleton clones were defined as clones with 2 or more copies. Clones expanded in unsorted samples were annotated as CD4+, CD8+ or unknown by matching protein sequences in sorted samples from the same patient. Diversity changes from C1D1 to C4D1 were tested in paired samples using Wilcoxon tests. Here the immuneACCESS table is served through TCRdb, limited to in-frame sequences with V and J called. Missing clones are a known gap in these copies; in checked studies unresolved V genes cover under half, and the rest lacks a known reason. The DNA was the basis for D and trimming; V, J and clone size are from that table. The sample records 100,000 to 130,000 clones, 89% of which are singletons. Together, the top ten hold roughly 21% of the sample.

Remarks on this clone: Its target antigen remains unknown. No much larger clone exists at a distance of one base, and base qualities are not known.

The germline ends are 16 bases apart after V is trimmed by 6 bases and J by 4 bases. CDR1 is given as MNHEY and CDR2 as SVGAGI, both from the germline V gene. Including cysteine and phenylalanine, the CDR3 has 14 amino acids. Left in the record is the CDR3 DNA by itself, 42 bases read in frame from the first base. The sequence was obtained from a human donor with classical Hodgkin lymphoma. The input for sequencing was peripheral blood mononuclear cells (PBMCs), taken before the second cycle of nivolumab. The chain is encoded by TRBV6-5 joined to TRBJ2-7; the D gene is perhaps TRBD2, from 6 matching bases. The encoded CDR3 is CASSAGLLTYEQYF. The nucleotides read TGTGCCAGCAGCGCGGGACTTTTGACATACGAGCAGTACTTC.